This record looks at one T cell receptor beta chain sequence and its context. As yet, its antigen is unknown. Primers included in the PCR were 60 Vbeta and 13 Jbeta primers. Some clones are missing from TCRdb's copy, which holds only in-frame ones; the method was immunoSEQ multiplex PCR. The top ten hold around 10% of the sample, which has 40,000 to 45,000 clones, approximately 52% seen once. This entry is derived from a study of cytomegalovirus exposure and HLA in healthy donors. Trimming shortened V by 8 bases and J by 3 bases, and 14 bases separated the two germline ends. The CDR3 consists of 13 residues. Germline V lookup: CDR1 MNHNY, CDR2 SVGAGI (reference sequence). General study results and limits: For most TCR beta V segments, an earlier analysis put the productive rate at about 87% or about 30% of the time. When analyzed later, a missense DCLRE1C variant was found to be linked to TCR beta V- and J-gene trimming.

The chain recombines TRBV6-6 with TRBJ2-7; D possibly corresponds to TRBD1 (6 bases). The clonotype originates from a human donor in good health. The source material was PBMCs. Here the CDR3 reads CASHRDIHYEQYF. The CDR3 bases are TGTGCCAGCCATCGGGACATTCACTACGAGCAGTACTTC.